These 32 T cell receptor beta chains came from one sample sequenced in a study of blood T cell repertoires in COVID-19. TCRdb's copy holds only in-frame clones and misses some; the assay was immunoSEQ multiplex PCR. The sample contains about 160,000 clones, around 85% of which appear only once. The sample consisted of peripheral blood. These receptors were collected from a man in his fifties or sixties who had recovered from COVID-19.

The chain employs TRBV7-8 and TRBJ1-2; the match to TRBD1 covers 7 bases. Germline trimming cut 5 bases from V and 8 bases from J; bases unmatched to any gene: 11. Germline values: CDR1 SGHVS, CDR2 FQNEAQ. This CDR3 has 14 amino acids. The CDR3 sequence: CASSLAGQSSGYTF. In nucleotides, the CDR3 is TGTGCCAGCAGCCTCGCGGGACAGTCTAGCGGCTACACCTTC. Looking up the rest from reference TRBV7-8 and TRBJ1-2 gives the full variable domain: GAGVSQSPRYKVAKRGQDVALRCDPISGHVSLFWYQQALGQGPEFLTYFQNEAQLDKSGLPSDRFFAERPEGSVSTLKIQRTQQEDSAVYLCASSLAGQSSGYTFGSGTRLTVV.

The chain carries TRBV7-2 and TRBJ2-3; D uncertain. Germline V gene data show CDR1 as SGHTA and CDR2 as FQGNSA. Deletions cut 5 bases from V and 4 bases from J, with 16 bases between. CDR3 length: 15 residues. Here the CDR3 reads CASSIDPLGADTQYF. For the CDR3, the DNA is TGTGCCAGCAGCATAGACCCCCTGGGCGCAGATACGCAGTATTTT.

This clone was picked up one time. The V and J genes are TRBV19 and TRBJ2-6; TRBD1 matches at 7 bases. Per germline, CDR1 LNHDA and CDR2 SQIVND (reference sequence). The V gene end was trimmed by 3 bases and the J gene end by 0 bases; junction bases not matched to a gene: 5. The CDR3 is 17 residues long. The CDR3: CASSMGQPYSGANVLTF. CDR3 sequence (DNA): TGTGCCAGTAGTATGGGACAGCCCTACTCTGGGGCCAACGTCCTGACTTTC.

This clone was seen only once. The rearrangement links TRBV3-1 (or the pseudogene TRBV3-2) to TRBJ2-1; possible D gene TRBD1, 5 bases. V was shortened by 0 bases and J by 0 bases, with 9 bases between the two germline ends. CDR3 length: 16 amino acids. The germline V gene encodes CDR1 LGHDT and CDR2 YNNKEL (reference sequence). CDR3 sequence reads: CASSQEGAASYNEQFF. The CDR3 DNA reads TGTGCCAGCAGCCAAGAAGGGGCAGCCTCCTACAATGAGCAGTTCTTC.

V is TRBV7-3 and J is TRBJ1-3, with D possibly being TRBD1 (5 bases). V lost 5 bases, J lost 2 bases, and 10 bases lay in between. This CDR3 is built from 14 residues. Germline CDR1 and CDR2: SGHTA and FQGTGA. As DNA, the CDR3 is TGTGCCAGCAGCACAGGCGTAACTGGAAACACCATATATTTT. Amino acid sequence: CASSTGVTGNTIYF.

This clone was observed a handful of times. The chain combines TRBV24-1 with TRBJ2-5, with D possibly matching TRBD1 (6 bases). The CDR3 totals 15 residues. In germline, CDR1 is KGHDR, CDR2 SFDVKD. V was trimmed by 4 bases and J by 2 bases, leaving 13 bases between them. Here the CDR3 DNA reads TGTGCCACCAGTGACGCGACAGGTTGGCAAGAGACCCAGTACTTC. Its translation is CATSDATGWQETQYF.

This chain joins TRBV11-2 and TRBJ2-5; D is possibly TRBD2 (5 bases). Trimming stripped 2 bases from V and 3 bases from J, with 13 bases between. Per the germline V gene, CDR1 is SGHAT and CDR2 is FQNNGV. The CDR3 extends over 15 amino acids. This chain's CDR3 is CASSLIVGVEETQYF. The CDR3 coding sequence is TGTGCCAGCAGCTTAATAGTCGGGGTAGAAGAGACCCAGTACTTC.

The gene calls are TRBV3-1 (or the pseudogene TRBV3-2) and TRBJ2-5, with 16 bases that match TRBD2. This CDR3 region has 19 residues. The V gene's germline CDR1 is LGHDT and CDR2 YNNKEL (reference sequence). With 4 bases clipped from V and 4 bases from J, the junction kept 12 bases outside the gene matches. CDR3 protein: CASSPTYGTSGGVGETQYF. CDR3 bases: TGTGCCAGCAGCCCAACATACGGGACTAGCGGGGGGGTAGGAGAGACCCAGTACTTC.

The chain links TRBV6-5 to TRBJ2-7; TRBD2 aligns across 7 bases. The CDR3 spans 14 residues. V gave up 6 bases and J gave up 3 bases; unmatched junction bases: 8. CDR1 MNHEY and CDR2 SVGAGI come from the germline V gene. The chain's CDR3 is CASSSPGGSYEQYF. CDR3 bases: TGTGCCAGCAGCTCCCCCGGGGGGAGCTACGAGCAGTACTTC.

The rearrangement uses TRBV5-5 and TRBJ1-3; D call uncertain. CDR1 SGHKS and CDR2 YYEKEE come from the germline V gene (reference sequence). V lost 4 bases and J 7 bases, leaving 18 bases between the germline ends. The CDR3 has 15 amino acids. The CDR3 DNA sequence: TGTGCCAGCAGCCCGGAGCACGGGTTCAAGAACACCATATATTTT. The encoded protein is CASSPEHGFKNTIYF.

In this sample, this clone turned up many times. The chain links TRBV6-2 or TRBV6-3 to TRBJ2-1, with TRBD2 matching 8 bases. Trimming took 2 bases from V and 5 from J; bases not matched to a gene: 14. This CDR3 contains 18 residues. Germline CDR1 is MNHEY and CDR2 is SVGEGT. CDR3 in DNA: TGTGCCAGCAGTTACGAGAGCCTAGCGGGCCGGCTGAACAATGAGCAGTTCTTC. Translating it yields CASSYESLAGRLNNEQFF.

This clone showed up just once. V is TRBV5-1 and J is TRBJ1-3; D not resolved. The germline V gene has CDR1 SGHRS and CDR2 YFSETQ. V was trimmed by 4 bases and J by 0 bases, leaving 11 bases between them. CDR3 size: 15 residues. For the CDR3, the DNA is TGCGCCAGCAGCCCGGAGGCGGACTCTGGAAACACCATATATTTT. It translates to CASSPEADSGNTIYF.

The chain recombines TRBV5-4 with TRBJ2-3; possibly TRBD2 for D (5 bases). This CDR3 has 15 amino acids. Germline loops: CDR1 SGHNT, CDR2 YYREEE (reference sequence). V shed 0 bases and J shed 1 base, with 9 bases lying between them. Here the CDR3 reads CASSLGGLGTDTQYF. CDR3 DNA sequence: TGTGCCAGCAGCTTGGGCGGGCTAGGCACAGATACGCAGTATTTT.

The V call is TRBV28, the J call TRBJ1-3; perhaps TRBD1 as D (5 bases). V dropped 7 bases and J dropped 4 bases, with 20 bases sitting between them. CDR1 is MDHEN and CDR2 is SYDVKM in the germline V gene. The CDR3 spans 16 residues. The CDR3 is CASKLGAGRSGNTIYF. The CDR3 DNA reads as TGTGCCAGCAAGTTAGGGGCAGGGAGGTCCGGAAACACCATATATTTT.

This chain links TRBV10-3 with TRBJ2-5, with 11 positions matching TRBD2. Germline V gene lookup returns CDR1 ENHRY and CDR2 SYGVKD. There are 15 residues in the CDR3. Trimming at V came to 2 bases and at J to 5 bases, leaving 4 bases not matched to a gene. The CDR3 DNA reads TGTGCCATCAGTGAGACTAGCGGGGGCCGGGAGACCCAGTACTTC. It encodes CAISETSGGRETQYF.

This chain uses TRBV9 with TRBJ1-1, with D unclear. The V gene's germline CDR1 is SGDLS and CDR2 YYNGEE. Trimming removed 4 bases from V and 0 bases from J, with 7 bases in between. The CDR3 covers 13 residues. CDR3: CASSTHMNTEAFF. In DNA form, the CDR3 reads TGTGCCAGCAGCACCCACATGAACACTGAAGCTTTCTTT.

This clone has a single count. V gene TRBV10-3 combines with J gene TRBJ2-2; D is uncertain. From germline, CDR1 is ENHRY and CDR2 SYGVKD. V was cut by 7 bases and J by 0 bases, with 9 bases left in between. This CDR3 is 14 amino acids long. CDR3 in amino acids: CAITGASNTGELFF. The CDR3 DNA reads as TGTGCCATCACAGGCGCCTCGAACACCGGGGAGCTGTTTTTT.

CDR3 sequence reads: CASSEQGYGNQPQHF. CDR3 nucleotide sequence: TGTGCCAGTAGTGAGCAGGGGTACGGCAATCAGCCCCAGCATTTT. The chain joins TRBV19 to TRBJ1-5, with D perhaps TRBD1 (6 bases). The CDR3 extends over 15 amino acids. Germline assignment: CDR1 LNHDA and CDR2 SQIVND (reference sequence). V was trimmed by 5 bases and J by 2 bases, leaving 13 bases between them.

The chain has TRBV29-1 and TRBJ2-1, with TRBD1 as a possible D gene (5 bases). The CDR3 is 15 residues long. The V end lost 3 bases, the J end lost 0 bases, and 12 bases lay between the germline ends. From germline, CDR1 is SQVTM and CDR2 ANQGSEA. CDR3 sequence reads: CSVEGQRSSYNEQFF. In DNA form, the CDR3 reads TGCAGCGTTGAGGGGCAACGGAGCTCCTACAATGAGCAGTTCTTC.

The chain carries TRBV7-3 and TRBJ2-1; TRBD1 matches at 7 bases. V was pared by 5 bases and J by 8 bases, with 6 bases of the junction left unmatched. Germline values: CDR1 SGHTA, CDR2 FQGTGA. There are 13 residues in the CDR3. CDR3 sequence: CASSPGQDYEQFF. For the CDR3, the DNA is TGTGCCAGCAGCCCCGGACAGGACTATGAGCAGTTCTTC.

This chain joins TRBV11-2 and TRBJ2-3; D possibly corresponds to TRBD2 (6 bases). V was pared by 8 bases and J by 9 bases, with 27 bases between. The CDR3 has 16 amino acids. Looked up from germline, CDR1 is SGHAT and CDR2 is FQNNGV. The CDR3 DNA reads TGTGCCAGCTCTACCTCGGGTGATATGGGGGGTAGGACGCAGTATTTT. Translated, it gives CASSTSGDMGGRTQYF.

In this sample, this clone turned up once. The chain couples TRBV7-2 to TRBJ1-1; D uncertain. This CDR3 has 14 residues. V lost 9 bases, J lost 0 bases, and 14 bases lay in between. The germline gives CDR1 SGHTA, CDR2 FQGNSA. CDR3 bases: TGTGCCAGTTCCAATCGGGGTATGAACACTGAAGCTTTCTTT. Its protein is CASSNRGMNTEAFF.

This clone has just a few counts. This sample includes further DNA sequences coding for the same CDR3. The genes are TRBV19 and TRBJ1-5; D is unclear. CDR1 and CDR2 from the germline V gene are LNHDA and SQIVND (reference sequence). This CDR3 comprises 13 residues. Trimming pared 1 base from V and 3 bases from J, leaving 4 bases between. CDR3 loop: CASSIVYNQPQHF. The CDR3 nucleotides read TGTGCCAGTAGTATAGTTTACAATCAGCCCCAGCATTTT.

J is TRBJ2-5 and V is TRBV5-1; TRBD1 might be the D (6 bases). This CDR3 contains 15 residues. From germline, CDR1 is SGHRS and CDR2 YFSETQ. Trimming left V 4 bases short and J 1 base short, with 14 bases between. CDR3 sequence: CASSRAQGVQETQYF. In DNA, the CDR3 is TGCGCCAGCAGCCGCGCACAGGGAGTCCAAGAGACCCAGTACTTC.

This sequence joins TRBV7-2 and TRBJ2-7; 7 positions agree with TRBD1. Unmatched junction bases numbered 12, after V lost 5 bases and J lost 5 bases. This CDR3 comprises 15 residues. Germline CDR1 and CDR2: SGHTA and FQGNSA. The CDR3 region has the DNA TGTGCCAGCAGCCCACACGGGACAGCTCCTAACGAGCAGTACTTC. Translation: CASSPHGTAPNEQYF. The complete variable domain, with remaining parts taken from reference TRBV7-2 and TRBJ2-7, reads GAGVSQSPSNKVTEKGKDVELRCDPISGHTALYWYRQSLGQGLEFLIYFQGNSAPDKSGLPSDRFSAERTGGSVSTLTIQRTQQEDSAVYLCASSPHGTAPNEQYFGPGTRLTVT.

Points on this clone: This sample includes further DNA sequences coding for the same CDR3. The chain uses TRBV19 and TRBJ2-3; 9 nucleotides line up with TRBD2. The V segment lost 4 bases and the J segment 3 bases; nucleotides outside the gene matches: 2. The germline V gene encodes CDR1 LNHDA and CDR2 SQIVND (reference sequence). This CDR3 region has 14 residues. The CDR3, as DNA: TGTGCCAGTAGTAGCGGGGGGGGTACAGATACGCAGTATTTT. Translated: CASSSGGGTDTQYF.

This sequence joins TRBV7-2 and TRBJ2-2; D gene unclear. Trimming cost V 1 base and J 2 bases, with 8 bases left between them. Germline V CDR1 and CDR2: SGHTA, FQGNSA. The CDR3 extends over 15 amino acids. CDR3 in amino acids: CASSLGLGNTGELFF. In DNA, the CDR3 is TGTGCCAGCAGCTTAGGTCTGGGCAACACCGGGGAGCTGTTTTTT.

The chain has TRBV6-5 and TRBJ2-3, with D perhaps TRBD1 (6 bases). Trimming cost V 3 bases and J 5 bases, with 18 bases left between them. Germline V gene data show CDR1 as MNHEY and CDR2 as SVGAGI. This CDR3 is 16 amino acids long. CDR3 region: CASSYALGRGKDTQYF. CDR3 coding DNA: TGTGCCAGCAGTTATGCCCTGGGCAGGGGAAAAGATACGCAGTATTTT.

Note on this clone: This sample includes further DNA sequences coding for the same CDR3. The gene calls are TRBV9 and TRBJ2-7, with 7 bases that match TRBD1. J gave up 0 bases and V 3 bases, and 3 bases lay outside the gene matches. The CDR3 is 14 residues long. Germline V lookup: CDR1 SGDLS, CDR2 YYNGEE. CDR3 loop: CASSGRDSSYEQYF. In DNA, the CDR3 is TGTGCCAGCAGCGGCCGGGACAGCTCCTACGAGCAGTACTTC.

The chain employs TRBV6-4 and TRBJ2-3; D gene uncertain. The CDR3 extends over 16 amino acids. Germline-derived CDR1 and CDR2 are MRHNA and SNTAGT. The ends were cut back, 0 bases at V and 1 base at J, with 11 bases in the middle. CDR3: CASSDSRGGGTDTQYF. The CDR3 DNA reads TGTGCCAGCAGTGACTCGCGAGGCGGCGGCACAGATACGCAGTATTTT.

The genes are TRBV27 and TRBJ1-2; TRBD1 matches 11 bases. Per germline, CDR1 MNHEY and CDR2 SMNVEV (reference sequence). Trimming cost V 2 bases and J 7 bases; bases outside gene matches: 9. This CDR3 region has 16 residues. The CDR3 reads CASSLAPRTGGGGYTF. CDR3 coding DNA: TGTGCCAGCAGTTTAGCCCCACGGACAGGGGGCGGTGGCTACACCTTC.

The rearrangement links TRBV5-4 to TRBJ1-2; 7 bases line up with TRBD1. The CDR3 has 14 residues. Per the germline V gene, CDR1 is SGHNT and CDR2 is YYREEE (reference sequence). After removal of 2 bases from V and 1 base from J, the junction contained 2 bases not matched to a gene. The CDR3 DNA sequence: TGTGCCAGCAGCTTTCAGGGGGTTAACTATGGCTACACCTTC. It codes for CASSFQGVNYGYTF. Variable domain in full (rest from reference TRBV5-4 and TRBJ1-2): ETGVTQSPTHLIKTRGQQVTLRCSSQSGHNTVSWYQQALGQGPQFIFQYYREEENGRGNFPPRFSGLQFPNYSSELNVNALELDDSALYLCASSFQGVNYGYTFGSGTRLTVV.